This T cell receptor (beta chain) was sequenced during a study of blood T cell repertoires in COVID-19. Study at large: Researchers got acute and convalescent COVID-19 samples from the United States, Italy and Spain. Nucleic acid was either cDNA or gDNA, and it came from T cells, B-cell-depleted T cells, or PBMCs.

In the study's own analysis: Amplifying reference gene primers gave estimates of nucleated cell counts. The data were produced by immunoSEQ multiplex PCR, yet TCRdb's version contains in-frame clones alone and is incomplete. The V and J calls and the clone size are those of that table, but D and trimming were determined from the DNA. Of a few hundred thousand clones detected, approximately 89% appear once; the ten largest clones hold about 7%. The CDR3 runs to 14 residues. Between the trimmed V and J ends, which lost 2 bases and 13 bases, there was a span of 19 bases. CDR1 is KGHDR, CDR2 SFDVKD, per germline.

The sequenced material came from peripheral blood. This chain connects TRBV24-1 to TRBJ1-2; no firm D call. The receptor comes from a woman in her 30s who had recovered from COVID-19. The CDR3 DNA follows: TGTGCCACCAGTGATTCGCCCTTCGGAGGCACGACCACCTTC. It codes for CATSDSPFGGTTTF.